This section outlines one TCR beta chain sequence together with its context. The data were taken from a study of OX40 agonist ivuxolimab in advanced cancers. On the study more broadly: Age averaged 60 years (range roughly 23 to 85), and more than 80% were male.

CDR1 is MNHEY, CDR2 SVGAGI, per germline. J was trimmed by 1 base and V by 6 bases; bases with no gene match: 3. This CDR3 comprises 13 residues. Anyone with autoimmune disease history or systemic immunosuppression was excluded. Assay: immunoSEQ multiplex PCR; the TCRdb copy retains only in-frame clones and omits some. The sample includes 52,000 or so clones, 93% of them seen just once. The TCR comes from an adult with an advanced solid tumor such as melanoma, head and neck, liver or kidney cancer. The sample consisted of CD4+ or CD8+ T cells sorted from blood, taken in a trial of the OX40 agonist ivuxolimab. This chain links TRBV6-5 with TRBJ2-7; TRBD2 aligns across 7 bases. The CDR3 region is CASSQGLSYEQYF. The CDR3 DNA reads as TGTGCCAGCAGCCAGGGACTATCCTACGAGCAGTACTTC.